Listed below are T cell receptor beta chains from one sample, sequenced in a study of identical twins. TCRdb ran MiXCR on the 5' RACE reads and lists one entry per CDR3 protein. The table shows fewer than 800,000 distinct CDR3 sequences, with less than 9% occurring only once. The sample was also linked to a second study, of yellow fever vaccine responses in identical twins.

The sequenced sample was PBMCs. The receptors originated from a woman younger than 30 in good health. Both conserved end residues are part of each CDR3. D genes are given only for firm matches. The size of a clone is reported for some rows only, either as once, few or many, or as a class for expanded clones.

v_call	j_call	d_call	clone_size	cdr3_aa	cdr3_nt
TRBV28	TRBJ2-7	TRBD2	-	CASSFQRGREATQYF	TGTGCCAGCAGTTTCCAGCGGGGGAGGGAGGCAACACAGTACTTC
TRBV29-1	TRBJ2-2	TRBD1	-	CSVFLTGRTGELFF	TGCAGCGTTTTCCTGACAGGGCGCACCGGGGAGCTGTTTTTT
TRBV7-2	TRBJ1-6	-	few	CASSLRQNSYNSPLHF	TGTGCCAGCAGCTTAAGACAGAACTCCTATAATTCACCCCTCCACTTT
TRBV6-2/TRBV6-3	TRBJ2-1	TRBD1	-	CASHDGQGANNEQFF	TGTGCCAGTCACGACGGACAGGGGGCAAACAATGAGCAGTTCTTC
TRBV27	TRBJ2-7	-	few	CASSSQFPYEQYF	TGTGCCAGCAGTTCCCAATTTCCCTACGAGCAGTACTTC
TRBV5-1	TRBJ2-2	TRBD2	many	CASSPGLAGTNTGELFF	TGCGCCAGCAGCCCGGGACTAGCGGGAACGAACACCGGGGAGCTGTTTTTT
TRBV5-1	TRBJ2-3	-	many	CASSVSTDTQYF	TGCGCCAGCAGCGTAAGCACAGATACGCAGTATTTT
TRBV18	TRBJ2-1	TRBD2	-	CASSSITSGANNEQFF	TGTGCCAGCTCCTCGATCACTAGCGGGGCCAACAATGAGCAGTTCTTC
TRBV7-2	TRBJ2-7	-	many	CASSRTVYEQYF	TGTGCCAGCAGCCGGACAGTATACGAGCAGTACTTC
TRBV7-9	TRBJ2-1	TRBD2	-	CASSLATTSGGYNEQFF	TGTGCCAGCAGCTTAGCAACGACTAGCGGGGGATACAATGAGCAGTTCTTC
TRBV5-5	TRBJ2-1	-	few	CASSFMWDEQFF	TGTGCCAGCAGCTTCATGTGGGATGAGCAGTTCTTC
TRBV5-1	TRBJ1-5	TRBD1	few	CASSMGQENQPQHF	TGCGCCAGCAGCATGGGACAGGAGAATCAGCCCCAGCATTTT
TRBV5-1	TRBJ1-1	-	many	CASSGGNTEAFF	TGTGCCAGCAGCGGAGGGAACACTGAAGCTTTCTTT
TRBV5-8	TRBJ2-1	TRBD1	few	CASSFGTEYNEQFF	TGTGCCAGCAGCTTTGGGACAGAATACAATGAGCAGTTCTTC
TRBV5-4	TRBJ1-4	-	few	CASSPRDKTYGGATNEKLFF	TGTGCCAGCAGCCCGCGGGACAAAACCTACGGTGGAGCAACTAATGAAAAACTGTTTTTT
TRBV5-1	TRBJ2-1	TRBD2	few	CASRPDLAVEQFF	TGCGCCAGCAGGCCAGACCTAGCGGTAGAGCAGTTCTTC
TRBV3-1	TRBJ2-2	-	many	CASSQDASGELFF	TGTGCCAGCAGCCAAGATGCAAGCGGGGAGCTGTTTTTT
TRBV4-2	TRBJ1-6	-	few	CASSQQGSSPLHF	TGTGCCAGCAGCCAGCAGGGGTCCTCACCCCTCCACTTT
TRBV7-9	TRBJ2-5	-	many	CASSPGTGWETQYF	TGTGCCAGCAGCCCCGGGACTGGCTGGGAGACCCAGTACTTC
TRBV6-1	TRBJ2-3	TRBD2	-	CASSEARLAGGWDTQYF	TGTGCCAGCAGTGAAGCTAGACTAGCGGGAGGATGGGATACGCAGTATTTT
TRBV5-1	TRBJ2-6	-	-	CASSFSPGAGANVLTF	TGCGCCAGCAGCTTTTCCCCCGGGGCTGGGGCCAACGTCCTGACTTTC
TRBV12-3/TRBV12-4	TRBJ2-3	TRBD2	many	CASSLTAGVWQDTQYF	TGTGCCAGCAGTTTAACAGCGGGAGTCTGGCAGGATACGCAGTATTTT
TRBV20-1	TRBJ2-5	TRBD2	many	CSARDPRLAEETQYF	TGCAGTGCTAGAGATCCCCGTCTAGCGGAAGAGACCCAGTACTTC
TRBV18	TRBJ1-2	TRBD1	few	CASSPQEFTGGDGYTF	TGTGCCAGCTCACCACAGGAATTTACAGGGGGCGATGGCTACACCTTC
TRBV20-1	TRBJ2-6	-	few	CSARDPSRNLNSGANVLTF	TGCAGTGCTAGAGATCCTAGCAGGAACTTAAACTCTGGGGCCAACGTCCTGACTTTC
TRBV7-2	TRBJ2-5	TRBD1	many	CASSLVIGGQGQETQYF	TGTGCCAGCAGCTTAGTCATTGGAGGACAGGGACAAGAGACCCAGTACTTC
TRBV2	TRBJ1-2	TRBD1	few	CASSGTGQPNYGYTF	TGTGCCAGCAGTGGGACAGGGCAACCTAACTATGGCTACACCTTC
TRBV18	TRBJ2-3	-	many	CASSPTGPPDTQYF	TGTGCCAGCTCACCAACCGGGCCCCCAGATACGCAGTATTTT
TRBV20-1	TRBJ1-4	TRBD1	many	CSALGQGLPNEKLFF	TGCAGTGCTCTGGGACAGGGACTACCTAATGAAAAACTGTTTTTT
TRBV12-3/TRBV12-4	TRBJ2-7	-	many	CASSPGVLVSYEQYF	TGTGCCAGCAGTCCAGGGGTGTTAGTTTCCTACGAGCAGTACTTC
TRBV3-1	TRBJ2-1	TRBD2	few	CASSHPGLAGGPYNEQFF	TGTGCCAGCAGCCACCCGGGACTAGCGGGGGGGCCGTACAATGAGCAGTTCTTC
TRBV7-9	TRBJ2-1	-	many	CASSLLASEQFF	TGTGCCAGCAGCTTATTAGCGTCTGAGCAGTTCTTC
TRBV6-1	TRBJ2-1	TRBD1	many	CASSTGDRGEQFF	TGTGCCAGTAGCACGGGGGACAGGGGTGAGCAGTTCTTC
TRBV12-3/TRBV12-4	TRBJ2-7	TRBD2	-	CASSTSGTYEQYF	TGTGCCAGCAGTACTAGCGGTACCTACGAGCAGTACTTC
TRBV5-1	TRBJ1-3	-	few	CASSLVTGSGNTIYF	TGCGCCAGCAGCTTGGTAACAGGGTCTGGAAACACCATATATTTT
TRBV3-1	TRBJ2-1	TRBD2	many	CASSQGYSGTSYNEQFF	TGTGCCAGCAGCCAAGGCTATAGCGGGACCTCCTACAATGAGCAGTTCTTC
TRBV10-3	TRBJ2-3	-	-	CAISESVEEQYF	TGTGCCATCAGTGAGTCGGTTGAGGAGCAGTATTTT
TRBV5-5	TRBJ2-1	TRBD1	many	CASSSGTGYEFF	TGTGCCAGCAGCTCCGGGACAGGGTATGAGTTCTTC